This is a list of T cell receptor beta chains from one sample in a study of early T cells in non-severe SARS-CoV-2 infection. TCRdb fed the 5' RACE reads into MiXCR, producing one record per CDR3 protein. The sample holds 35,000 to 55,000 distinct CDR3 sequences, roughly 11% seen once. The sequenced sample consisted of whole blood. These receptors originate from an adult who was a healthcare worker with PCR-confirmed SARS-CoV-2 infection or an uninfected control (not recorded which). The CDR3 runs from the conserved cysteine through the conserved F or W. A D gene is named only where the DNA matches it firmly. A row's size may be missing; if present it is once, few, many or a size class.

D | size | J | V | DNA | CDR3
NA | many | TRBJ1-1 | TRBV20-1 | TGCAGTGCTAGAGGAGAATCTGACAGCGACCAAGCTTTCTTT | CSARGESDSDQAFF
TRBD1 | many | TRBJ2-5 | TRBV6-2/TRBV6-3 | TGTGCCAGCAGGTCCAGGGGGCTCCAAGAGACCCAGTACTTC | CASRSRGLQETQYF
NA | many | TRBJ1-5 | TRBV27 | TGTGCCAGCAGTTTACAGTCCAGGCCCCAGCATTTT | CASSLQSRPQHF
NA | many | TRBJ1-1 | TRBV12-3/TRBV12-4 | TGTGCCAGCAGTTCCACGACGGATGCAAATATGAACACTGAAGCTTTCTTT | CASSSTTDANMNTEAFF
NA | many | TRBJ2-4 | TRBV4-3 | TGCGCCAGCAGCAATACAGGTGGCGGCATTCAGTACTTC | CASSNTGGGIQYF
TRBD2 | few | TRBJ2-7 | TRBV29-1 | TGCAGCGTTGAGGTTCTAGCGGGAAACTACGAGCAGTACTTC | CSVEVLAGNYEQYF
TRBD2 | medium-sized | TRBJ2-1 | TRBV11-2 | TGTGCCAGCAGCCAACTAGCGAATGAGCAGTTCTTC | CASSQLANEQFF
NA | NA | TRBJ2-1 | TRBV20-1 | TGCAGTGCTTCCCCAGGGTCAGACTACAATGAGCAGTTCTTC | CSASPGSDYNEQFF
NA | NA | TRBJ2-5 | TRBV28 | TGTGCCAGCAACAAGGCAGGACCTAACCAAGAGACCCAGTACTTC | CASNKAGPNQETQYF
TRBD2 | few | TRBJ2-7 | TRBV13 | TGTGCCAGCAGCGTAACGGGACTAGCGACCTACGAGCAGTACTTC | CASSVTGLATYEQYF
TRBD2 | NA | TRBJ2-3 | TRBV2 | TGTGCCAGCAGTGAAGGGGCGGGAGGAGATACGCAGTATTTT | CASSEGAGGDTQYF
TRBD1 | many | TRBJ1-2 | TRBV29-1 | TGCAGCGTCGGGGACAGAAACAGCTATGGCTACACCTTC | CSVGDRNSYGYTF
NA | many | TRBJ2-1 | TRBV7-2 | TGTGCCAGCAGCGCAACTAGCCTTAGTTACAATGAGCAGTTCTTC | CASSATSLSYNEQFF
TRBD1 | NA | TRBJ1-2 | TRBV7-2 | TGTGCCAGCAGCCCAAGACAGGGCCTCTATGGCTACACCTTC | CASSPRQGLYGYTF
TRBD1 | many | TRBJ2-1 | TRBV6-2/TRBV6-3 | TGTGCCAGCAGTTTAAGGACAGGGGGGAATGAGCAGTTCTTC | CASSLRTGGNEQFF
NA | many | TRBJ2-1 | TRBV28 | TGTGCCAGCAGTTGGGGAGACAATGAGCAGTTCTTC | CASSWGDNEQFF
NA | many | TRBJ2-3 | TRBV20-1 | TGCAGTGCCCACTTGGCTCGGCAGAATACGCAGTATTTT | CSAHLARQNTQYF
NA | few | TRBJ2-7 | TRBV29-1 | TGCAGCGTTGAGGCGCAGTCCTACGAGCAGTACTTC | CSVEAQSYEQYF
NA | many | TRBJ1-1 | TRBV10-3 | TGTGCCATCAGCCAAGGGGGGAGCACTGAAGCTTTCTTT | CAISQGGSTEAFF
NA | few | TRBJ2-7 | TRBV9 | TGTGCCAGCAGCGGGCTATCTGGCCACTCGGGCGAGCAGTACTTC | CASSGLSGHSGEQYF
NA | few | TRBJ2-5 | TRBV20-1 | TGCAGTGCTAGAGACCTTAGGCAGGCTGAAGAGACCCAGTACTTC | CSARDLRQAEETQYF
NA | few | TRBJ1-1 | TRBV11-2 | TGTGCCAGCACCCCCGACGGAACAAAGAACACTGAAGCTTTCTTT | CASTPDGTKNTEAFF
NA | medium-sized | TRBJ1-4 | TRBV28 | TGTGCCAGCCACCAAGGCCGGGGCAGGGAAAAACTGTTTTTT | CASHQGRGREKLFF
NA | few | TRBJ2-1 | TRBV2 | TGTGCCAGCAGCACAGACTACCACAATGAGCAGTTCTTC | CASSTDYHNEQFF
TRBD2 | many | TRBJ2-7 | TRBV7-8 | TGTGCCAGCAGCGCCAAGCGAGCGGGGGACTACGAGCAGTACTTC | CASSAKRAGDYEQYF
TRBD2 | few | TRBJ2-1 | TRBV6-6 | TGTGCCAGCAGTCTTACGGGACTAGCGAAGAATGAGCAGTTCTTC | CASSLTGLAKNEQFF
NA | few | TRBJ1-1 | TRBV29-1 | TGCAGCGTTAGGGGGGGCAGGGAGGTCGCTGAAGCTTTCTTT | CSVRGGREVAEAFF
NA | once | TRBJ2-3 | TRBV9 | TGTGCCAGCAGCATAGATTCTGGTGGGAGTGCAGATACGCAGTATTTT | CASSIDSGGSADTQYF
NA | NA | TRBJ2-2 | TRBV7-9 | TGTGCCAGCAGCCCCACGACATGGGTGAACACCGGGGAGCTGTTTTTT | CASSPTTWVNTGELFF
NA | many | TRBJ2-3 | TRBV4-1 | TGCGCCAGCAGCCCGAGTGGGCCAGATACGCAGTATTTT | CASSPSGPDTQYF
TRBD2 | many | TRBJ2-4 | TRBV6-6 | TGTGCCAGCAGGACTAGCTCTGGGGTCAAAAACATTCAGTACTTC | CASRTSSGVKNIQYF